Listed below are T cell receptor beta chains from one sample, sequenced in a study of cytomegalovirus exposure and HLA in healthy donors. Profiling relied on immunoSEQ multiplex PCR, and the TCRdb table lists in-frame clones only, not all of them. The sample holds roughly 67,000 clones, around 90% seen once. Sequenced material: PBMCs. The receptors were gathered from a man aged 18-30 years in good health and CMV-seronegative. The CDR3 runs from the conserved cysteine through the conserved F or W. A D gene is named only where the DNA matches it firmly. Clone size appears in some rows only: once, few, many, or a class for an expanded clone.

abundance,d_gene,v_gene,j_gene,CDR3aa,CDR3nt
NA,NA,TRBV7-2,TRBJ1-4,CASSLALGGGSEKLFF,TGTGCCAGCAGCTTAGCGCTGGGGGGCGGGAGTGAAAAACTGTTTTTT
NA,TRBD1,TRBV9,TRBJ1-1,CASSSQGGNTEAFF,TGTGCCAGCAGCTCACAGGGGGGGAACACTGAAGCTTTCTTT
NA,TRBD2,TRBV11-2,TRBJ2-1,CASSNPSLAGSMLQFF,TGTGCCAGCAGCAACCCCTCACTAGCGGGAAGTATGTTGCAGTTCTTC
once,TRBD1,TRBV5-4,TRBJ2-1,CASSAGQGAPYEQFF,TGTGCCAGCAGCGCGGGACAGGGGGCCCCTTATGAGCAGTTCTTC
once,TRBD2,TRBV11-3,TRBJ2-1,CASSLFFTSESNEQFF,TGTGCCAGCAGCTTATTTTTCACTAGCGAGTCGAATGAGCAGTTCTTC
medium-sized,NA,TRBV28,TRBJ2-7,CASSLRSVAQRLHEQYF,TGTGCCAGCAGTTTACGTTCGGTGGCCCAGCGGCTACACGAGCAGTACTTC
few,NA,TRBV5-1,TRBJ2-7,CASSLDGRGYEQYF,TGCGCCAGCAGCTTAGATGGCAGGGGCTACGAGCAGTACTTC
NA,NA,TRBV15,TRBJ2-7,CATSRDSGGPSFF,TGTGCCACCAGCAGAGATTCGGGGGGCCCCTCTTTCTTC
NA,TRBD2,TRBV19,TRBJ2-1,CASSLGIYSGKRSSYNEQFF,TGTGCCAGTAGTCTCGGTATTTATAGCGGGAAAAGAAGCTCCTACAATGAGCAGTTCTTC
NA,NA,TRBV7-9,TRBJ2-3,CASSLNGLSTDTQYF,TGTGCCAGCAGCCTAAATGGACTTAGCACAGATACGCAGTATTTT
NA,TRBD1,TRBV29-1,TRBJ2-3,CSVAGGAGTDTQYF,TGCAGCGTAGCAGGGGGCGCGGGCACAGATACGCAGTATTTT
NA,NA,TRBV28,TRBJ1-4,CASSRERRKLFF,TGTGCCAGCAGCCGGGAGCGGCGAAAACTGTTTTTT
NA,TRBD2,TRBV5-1,TRBJ2-1,CASSPGLAVKSDEQFF,TGCGCCAGCAGCCCGGGACTAGCGGTAAAGAGCGATGAGCAGTTCTTC
NA,TRBD1,TRBV7-2,TRBJ2-7,CASSLAGQEYYEQYF,TGTGCCAGCAGCTTAGCCGGACAGGAGTACTACGAGCAGTACTTC
NA,TRBD1,TRBV7-9,TRBJ1-1,CASSSHRGLDTEAFF,TGTGCCAGCAGCTCCCACAGGGGTTTGGACACTGAAGCTTTCTTT
NA,TRBD1,TRBV28,TRBJ2-7,CASSGNRGPYEQYF,TGTGCCAGCAGCGGAAACAGGGGCCCCTACGAGCAGTACTTC
NA,NA,TRBV5-1,TRBJ1-3,CASSLSGAGNTIYF,TGCGCCAGCAGCTTATCAGGGGCTGGAAACACCATATATTTT
NA,TRBD1,TRBV30,TRBJ2-1,CAWGAPQGNSYNEQFF,TGTGCCTGGGGTGCCCCACAGGGGAACTCCTACAATGAGCAGTTCTTC
NA,TRBD1,TRBV7-2,TRBJ2-7,CASSRPQGFVYEQYF,TGTGCCAGCAGCCGACCACAGGGGTTTGTATACGAGCAGTACTTC
once,TRBD1,TRBV13,TRBJ2-7,CASSSMSGQDSYEQYF,TGTGCCAGCAGTTCCATGTCGGGACAGGACTCCTACGAGCAGTACTTC
NA,TRBD1,TRBV6-4,TRBJ2-3,CASSSQGADTQYF,TGTGCCAGCAGCAGCCAGGGGGCAGATACGCAGTATTTT
NA,NA,TRBV30,TRBJ2-3,CAWSLGLPGHSTQYF,TGTGCCTGGAGTTTGGGGTTGCCCGGACACAGTACGCAGTATTTT
NA,NA,TRBV7-2,TRBJ2-7,CASSPGGILSYEQYF,TGTGCCAGCAGCCCAGGAGGGATCTTATCCTACGAGCAGTACTTC
NA,TRBD2,TRBV11-2,TRBJ2-1,CASSSWVGLAGVQGHEQFF,TGTGCCAGCAGCTCCTGGGTGGGACTAGCGGGAGTACAAGGCCATGAGCAGTTCTTC
few,NA,TRBV4-2,TRBJ2-1,CASSQDPLRDRELREQFF,TGTGCCAGCAGCCAAGATCCCCTGCGGGATCGAGAACTCCGTGAGCAGTTCTTC
NA,NA,TRBV6-5,TRBJ1-1,CASSKHTNTEAFF,TGTGCCAGCAGCAAACACACGAACACTGAAGCTTTCTTT
NA,TRBD1,TRBV28,TRBJ1-1,CASSFGTGGTEAFF,TGTGCCAGCAGTTTTGGGACAGGGGGCACTGAAGCTTTCTTT
NA,NA,TRBV10-3,TRBJ2-7,CAIIRGAARVYEQYF,TGTGCCATCATACGCGGGGCAGCCAGAGTCTACGAGCAGTACTTC
NA,TRBD1,TRBV7-6,TRBJ1-1,CASSLGTGGLAFF,TGTGCCAGCAGCTTAGGGACAGGGGGATTGGCTTTCTTT
NA,NA,TRBV2,TRBJ2-3,CASRRQESTDTQYF,TGTGCCAGCAGAAGACAGGAGTCCACAGATACGCAGTATTTT
few,TRBD1,TRBV27,TRBJ2-7,CASSQGQGNYEQYF,TGTGCCAGCAGTCAGGGACAGGGTAACTACGAGCAGTACTTC
NA,TRBD1,TRBV27,TRBJ1-2,CASSLTGGSNGYTF,TGTGCCAGCAGTCTTACAGGGGGGTCGAATGGCTACACCTTC
NA,NA,TRBV5-5,TRBJ2-7,CASSLSQGGHEQYF,TGTGCCAGCAGCTTGTCACAGGGGGGGCACGAGCAGTACTTC
few,NA,TRBV10-3,TRBJ2-7,CAISHGYEQYF,TGTGCCATCAGTCACGGCTACGAGCAGTACTTC
NA,TRBD2,TRBV6-1,TRBJ2-5,CASRPGLAQETQYF,TGTGCCAGCAGACCGGGACTAGCGCAAGAGACCCAGTACTTC
NA,TRBD1,TRBV19,TRBJ2-7,CASSTGTGTYEQYF,TGTGCCAGTAGTACGGGGACAGGGACCTACGAGCAGTACTTC
NA,TRBD1,TRBV5-1,TRBJ2-3,CASSRNRQGAKDTQYF,TGCGCCAGCAGCCGGAATCGACAGGGGGCAAAAGATACGCAGTATTTT
NA,NA,TRBV5-1,TRBJ1-1,CASSLVDNMNTEAFF,TGCGCCAGCAGCTTGGTAGACAACATGAACACTGAAGCTTTCTTT
NA,NA,TRBV28,TRBJ2-7,CASRYGGGLYEQYF,TGTGCCAGCAGGTATGGGGGGGGCCTCTACGAGCAGTACTTC
medium-sized,TRBD2,TRBV6-5,TRBJ2-3,CASSPGLAGPDTQYF,TGTGCCAGCAGTCCGGGACTAGCGGGCCCAGATACGCAGTATTTT